The 21 T cell receptor beta chains presented below share a single source sample, sequenced in a study of blood T cell repertoires in COVID-19. Libraries were prepared by immunoSEQ multiplex PCR; TCRdb keeps only in-frame clonotypes and omits some of them. The sample includes about 480,000 clones, roughly 89% of them seen just once. Sequencing used peripheral blood. The receptors here all came from a man younger than 30 with COVID-19, enrolled during active disease.

The chain uses TRBV28 and TRBJ2-3, with 12 bases identical to TRBD2. Germline V gene lookup returns CDR1 MDHEN and CDR2 SYDVKM. The CDR3 contains 17 residues. V gave up 5 bases and J gave up 4 bases; unmatched junction bases: 10. The CDR3 is CASSLDRLAGVPDTQYF. The CDR3 DNA reads TGTGCCAGCAGTCTCGATCGACTAGCGGGAGTTCCAGATACGCAGTATTTT.

The chain recombines TRBV7-9 with TRBJ1-2; D is perhaps TRBD1 (6 bases). CDR3 length: 15 amino acids. V was clipped by 7 bases and J by 4 bases, with 19 bases between them. Germline V gives CDR1 SEHNR, CDR2 FQNEAQ (reference sequence). The CDR3 sequence is CASTSGGGSLYGYTF. CDR3 coding DNA: TGTGCCAGCACCTCGGGGGGGGGCTCTCTCTATGGCTACACCTTC.

CDR3 protein: CATSDHRGGDRNTEAFF. The CDR3 nucleotides read TGTGCCACCAGTGATCACCGGGGAGGAGACCGGAACACTGAAGCTTTCTTT. This sequence joins TRBV24-1 and TRBJ1-1; D is ambiguous. The CDR3 totals 17 residues. V was clipped by 3 bases and J by 1 base, with 17 bases between them. Germline assignment: CDR1 KGHDR and CDR2 SFDVKD.

This chain uses TRBV7-9 with TRBJ1-3; D not certain. The CDR3 covers 14 residues. V gave up 1 base and J gave up 3 bases, with 7 bases separating them. Germline values: CDR1 SEHNR, CDR2 FQNEAQ (reference sequence). For the CDR3, the DNA is TGTGCCAGCAGCTTAGGAGTTAGTGGAAACACCATATATTTT. It yields the protein CASSLGVSGNTIYF.

V and J are TRBV7-8 and TRBJ1-2, with 9 bases that match TRBD1. Looked up from germline, CDR1 is SGHVS and CDR2 is FQNEAQ. The J segment lost 0 bases and the V segment lost 7 bases, leaving 6 bases of the junction unmatched. This CDR3 is built from 15 residues. CDR3 coding DNA: TGTGCCAGCAATCCGGGACAGGGCCCTAACTATGGCTACACCTTC. It translates to CASNPGQGPNYGYTF.

The V and J genes are TRBV7-9 and TRBJ2-7; TRBD2 aligns across 10 bases. This CDR3 region has 15 residues. V lost 3 bases and J lost 3; bases outside the gene matches: 5. CDR1 is SEHNR, CDR2 FQNEAQ, per germline (reference sequence). The CDR3 here is CASSFTSGALYEQYF. The CDR3 bases are TGTGCCAGCAGCTTTACTAGCGGGGCCCTCTACGAGCAGTACTTC. Together with reference TRBV7-9 and TRBJ2-7, the CDR3 gives the full variable domain: DTGVSQNPRHKITKRGQNVTFRCDPISEHNRLYWYRQTLGQGPEFLTYFQNEAQLEKSRLLSDRFSAERPKGSFSTLEIQRTEQGDSAMYLCASSFTSGALYEQYFGPGTRLTVT.

The chain employs TRBV5-1 and TRBJ1-1; TRBD1 aligns across 11 bases. In germline, CDR1 is SGHRS, CDR2 YFSETQ. This CDR3 is 15 amino acids long. The ends lost 4 bases at V and 4 bases at J; junction bases unmatched: 6. Here the CDR3 reads CASSPTGQGGTEAFF. The CDR3 nucleotides are TGCGCCAGCAGCCCCACGGGACAGGGGGGCACTGAAGCTTTCTTT.

The chain links TRBV5-1 to TRBJ1-1, with 7 bases that match TRBD1. There are 13 residues in the CDR3. Germline V lookup: CDR1 SGHRS, CDR2 YFSETQ. V was pared by 4 bases and J by 3 bases, with 3 bases of the junction left unmatched. CDR3 nucleotide sequence: TGCGCCAGCAGCGGACAGGATCACACTGAAGCTTTCTTT. This encodes CASSGQDHTEAFF.

The CDR3 loop is CASSRQAEANEKLFF. The CDR3 DNA reads TGTGCCAGCAGCCGACAGGCCGAGGCTAATGAAAAACTGTTTTTT. V is TRBV6-5 and J is TRBJ1-4, with D maybe TRBD1 (6 bases). The CDR3 contains 15 residues. V was pared by 6 bases and J by 3 bases, with 14 bases between. The V gene's germline CDR1 is MNHEY and CDR2 SVGAGI.

The CDR3 here is CAGDRVDYGYTF. As DNA, the CDR3 is TGTGCGGGGGACAGGGTCGACTATGGCTACACCTTC. The chain joins TRBV2 to TRBJ1-2, with TRBD1 identical over 9 bases. Germline CDR1 is SNHLY and CDR2 is FYNNEI. The length of the CDR3 is 12 residues.

The rearrangement uses TRBV7-8 and TRBJ2-7; TRBD2 matches 13 bases. Germline CDR1 SGHVS, CDR2 FQNEAQ. The CDR3 is 15 residues long. The trim removed 2 bases at V and 2 bases at J, leaving 0 bases unmatched. CDR3 region: CASSLTSGGAYEQYF. CDR3 DNA sequence: TGTGCCAGCAGCTTAACTAGCGGGGGGGCCTACGAGCAGTACTTC.

The chain employs TRBV27 and TRBJ2-1; D is possibly TRBD2 (5 bases). There are 14 residues in the CDR3. CDR1 and CDR2 from the germline V gene are MNHEY and SMNVEV (reference sequence). Trimming pared 2 bases from V and 8 bases from J, leaving 13 bases between. The CDR3 DNA reads TGTGCCAGCAGTTTAGTAACCGAGGGCTATGAGCAGTTCTTC. It encodes CASSLVTEGYEQFF.

The V and J genes are TRBV2 and TRBJ2-4; D unresolved. This CDR3 comprises 13 residues. In germline, CDR1 is SNHLY, CDR2 FYNNEI. The ends were cut back, 5 bases at V and 2 bases at J, with 7 bases in the middle. The CDR3 reads CASSLDPKNIQYF. The CDR3 bases are TGTGCCAGCAGTCTAGACCCCAAAAACATTCAGTACTTC.

V usage is TRBV30 and J usage is TRBJ1-1; D possibly corresponds to TRBD1 (5 bases). Germline V gene data show CDR1 as GTSNPN and CDR2 as SVGIG (reference sequence). V was pared by 0 bases and J by 5 bases, with 10 bases between. The CDR3 is made up of 13 amino acids. Here the CDR3 DNA reads TGTGCCTGGAGTGTACAGGAAGGAACTGAAGCTTTCTTT. It specifies CAWSVQEGTEAFF.

The chain carries TRBV7-9 and TRBJ2-1, with TRBD2 matching 9 bases. CDR3 length: 17 residues. Germline V CDR1 and CDR2: SEHNR, FQNEAQ (reference sequence). The V segment lost 1 base and the J segment 2 bases; nucleotides outside the gene matches: 6. Here the CDR3 reads CASSLEAGGQAYNEQFF. DNA for the CDR3: TGTGCCAGCAGCTTAGAAGCGGGAGGACAGGCCTACAATGAGCAGTTCTTC.

There are a few counts of this clone. V and J are TRBV19 and TRBJ2-1; D unresolved. The CDR3 is 13 residues long. V was trimmed by 3 bases and J by 4 bases, leaving 7 bases between them. CDR1 is LNHDA and CDR2 is SQIVND in the germline V gene (reference sequence). CDR3 loop: CASSIALYNEQFF. DNA of the CDR3: TGTGCCAGTAGTATTGCACTTTACAATGAGCAGTTCTTC. The full variable domain, in which reference TRBV19 and TRBJ2-1 provide the parts outside the CDR3, is DGGITQSPKYLFRKEGQNVTLSCEQNLNHDAMYWYRQDPGQGLRLIYYSQIVNDFQKGDIAEGYSVSREKKESFPLTVTSAQKNPTAFYLCASSIALYNEQFFGPGTRLTVL.

The chain has TRBV6-6 and TRBJ2-1; 7 nucleotides align to TRBD1. With 10 bases clipped from V and 4 bases from J, the junction kept 7 bases outside the gene matches. Per the germline V gene, CDR1 is MNHNY and CDR2 is SVGAGI (reference sequence). The CDR3 extends over 13 amino acids. The CDR3 nucleotides are TGTGCCACCTCCGGGACAGCATACAATGAGCAGTTCTTC. It specifies CATSGTAYNEQFF.

This clone was seen once. J is TRBJ1-1 and V is TRBV19, with 7 nucleotides matching TRBD1. The CDR3 runs 13 residues. Unmatched junction bases numbered 8, after V lost 6 bases and J lost 7 bases. Germline V gene data show CDR1 as LNHDA and CDR2 as SQIVND (reference sequence). This CDR3 reads CASSLHRGGEAFF. For the CDR3, the DNA is TGTGCCAGTAGCCTCCACAGGGGTGGTGAAGCTTTCTTT.

V gene TRBV27 combines with J gene TRBJ2-2; 7 positions match TRBD1. Germline CDR1 reads MNHEY; CDR2 reads SMNVEV (reference sequence). The CDR3 has 14 amino acids. The V gene end was trimmed by 7 bases and the J gene end by 5 bases; junction bases not matched to a gene: 7. The CDR3 loop reads CASTTGTATGELFF. The CDR3 region has the DNA TGTGCCAGCACCACCGGGACAGCAACCGGGGAGCTGTTTTTT.

The CDR3, as DNA: TGCGCCAGTCGGACAGGGGGTAGCAATCAGCCCCAGCATTTT. It translates to CASRTGGSNQPQHF. The genes are TRBV10-2 and TRBJ1-5, with 10 positions matching TRBD1. Germline lookup yields CDR1 WSHSY and CDR2 SAAADI. With V trimmed by 9 bases and J by 0 bases, 2 bases remained unmatched. This CDR3 comprises 14 residues.

The V and J genes are TRBV6-5 and TRBJ1-3; tentative D call: TRBD1 (6 bases). Germline assignment: CDR1 MNHEY and CDR2 SVGAGI. The CDR3 is 14 amino acids. V lost 7 bases and J 4 bases, leaving 14 bases between the germline ends. The CDR3 DNA is TGTGCCAGCACCCAGGACAGAAAGGGAAACACCATATATTTT. This sequence encodes CASTQDRKGNTIYF.